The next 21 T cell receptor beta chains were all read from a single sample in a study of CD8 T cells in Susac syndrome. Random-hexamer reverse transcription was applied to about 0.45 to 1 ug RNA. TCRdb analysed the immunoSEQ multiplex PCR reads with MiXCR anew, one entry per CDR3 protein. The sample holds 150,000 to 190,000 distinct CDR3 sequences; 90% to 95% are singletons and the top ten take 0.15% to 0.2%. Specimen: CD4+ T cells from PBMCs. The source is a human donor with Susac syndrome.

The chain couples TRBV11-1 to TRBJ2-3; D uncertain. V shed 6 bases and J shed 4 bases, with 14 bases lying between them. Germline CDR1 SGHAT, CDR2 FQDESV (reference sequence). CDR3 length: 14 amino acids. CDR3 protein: CASRDQQGPDTQYF. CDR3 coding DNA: TGTGCCAGCAGGGACCAACAAGGGCCAGATACGCAGTATTTT.

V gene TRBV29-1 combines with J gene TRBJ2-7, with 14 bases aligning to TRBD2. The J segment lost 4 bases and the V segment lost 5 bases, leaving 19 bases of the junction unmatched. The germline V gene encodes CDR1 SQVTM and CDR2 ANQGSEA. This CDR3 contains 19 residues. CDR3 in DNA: TGCAGCGTTTCGCCGGGACTAGCGGGGGTTTTAACCCAGTTGTACGAGCAGTACTTC. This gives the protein CSVSPGLAGVLTQLYEQYF.

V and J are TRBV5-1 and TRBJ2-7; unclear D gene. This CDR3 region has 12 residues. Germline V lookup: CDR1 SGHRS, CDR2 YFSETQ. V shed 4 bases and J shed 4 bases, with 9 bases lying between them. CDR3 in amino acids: CASSSNRYEQYF. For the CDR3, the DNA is TGCGCCAGCAGCAGCAATCGGTACGAGCAGTACTTC. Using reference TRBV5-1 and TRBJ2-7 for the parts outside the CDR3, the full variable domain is KAGVTQTPRYLIKTRGQQVTLSCSPISGHRSVSWYQQTPGQGLQFLFEYFSETQRNKGNFPGRFSGRQFSNSRSEMNVSTLELGDSALYLCASSSNRYEQYFGPGTRLTVT.

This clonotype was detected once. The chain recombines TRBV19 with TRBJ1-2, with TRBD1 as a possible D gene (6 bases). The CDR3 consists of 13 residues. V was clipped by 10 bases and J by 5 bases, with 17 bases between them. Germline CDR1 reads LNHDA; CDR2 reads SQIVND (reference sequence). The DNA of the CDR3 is TGTGCCACCCAACAGGGCGTAGGTTATGGCTACACCTTC. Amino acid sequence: CATQQGVGYGYTF.

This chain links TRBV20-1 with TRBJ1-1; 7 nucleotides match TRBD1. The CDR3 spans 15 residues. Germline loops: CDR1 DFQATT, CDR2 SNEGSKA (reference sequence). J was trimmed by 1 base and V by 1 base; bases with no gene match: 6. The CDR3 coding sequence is TGCAGTGCTAGAGTTGGACAGGCCTCGAACACTGAAGCTTTCTTT. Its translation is CSARVGQASNTEAFF.

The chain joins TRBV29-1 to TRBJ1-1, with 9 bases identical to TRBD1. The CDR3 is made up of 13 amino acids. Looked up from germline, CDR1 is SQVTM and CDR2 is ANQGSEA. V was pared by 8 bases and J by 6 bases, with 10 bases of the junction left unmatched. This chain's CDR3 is CSHRGTGFSEAFF. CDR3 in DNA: TGCAGCCACCGGGGGACAGGGTTTTCTGAAGCTTTCTTT. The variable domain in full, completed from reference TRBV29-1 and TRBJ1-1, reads SAVISQKPSRDICQRGTSLTIQCQVDSQVTMMFWYRQQPGQSLTLIATANQGSEATYESGFVIDKFPISRPNLTFSTLTVSNMSPEDSSIYLCSHRGTGFSEAFFGQGTRLTVV.

DNA for the CDR3: TGCGCCAGCAGCCCTGGACCCTCGAAACTGTTTTTT. Residues: CASSPGPSKLFF. The chain uses TRBV4-3 and TRBJ1-4; D unresolved. V lost 4 bases, J lost 11 bases, and 11 bases lay in between. CDR3 length: 12 amino acids. The germline V gene has CDR1 LGHNA and CDR2 YSLEER.

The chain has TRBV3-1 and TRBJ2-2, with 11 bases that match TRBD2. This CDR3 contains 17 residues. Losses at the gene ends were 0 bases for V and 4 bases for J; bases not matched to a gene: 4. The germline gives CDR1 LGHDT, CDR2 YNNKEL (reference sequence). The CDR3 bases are TGTGCCAGCAGCCAAGAGGATCTAGCGGGGGGCACCGGGGAGCTGTTTTTT. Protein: CASSQEDLAGGTGELFF.

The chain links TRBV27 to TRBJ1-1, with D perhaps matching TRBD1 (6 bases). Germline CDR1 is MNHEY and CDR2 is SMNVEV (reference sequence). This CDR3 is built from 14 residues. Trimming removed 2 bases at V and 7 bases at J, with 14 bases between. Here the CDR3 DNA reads TGTGCCAGCAGTTTACTCGGGGGCAGGGATGAAGCTTTCTTT. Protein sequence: CASSLLGGRDEAFF.

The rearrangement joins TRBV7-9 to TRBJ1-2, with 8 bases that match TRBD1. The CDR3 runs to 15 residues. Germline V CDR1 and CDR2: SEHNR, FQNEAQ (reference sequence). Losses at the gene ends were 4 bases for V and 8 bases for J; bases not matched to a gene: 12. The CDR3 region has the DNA TGTGCCAGCAGCTCCGTCGGACAGGGAACAAGGGGCTACACCTTC. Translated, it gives CASSSVGQGTRGYTF.

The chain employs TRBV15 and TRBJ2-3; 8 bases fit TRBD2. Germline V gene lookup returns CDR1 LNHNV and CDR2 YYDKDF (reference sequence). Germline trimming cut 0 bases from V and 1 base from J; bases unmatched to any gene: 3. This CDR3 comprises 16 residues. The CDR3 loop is CATSRDRAGGTDTQYF. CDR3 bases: TGTGCCACCAGCAGAGATCGAGCGGGGGGCACAGATACGCAGTATTTT. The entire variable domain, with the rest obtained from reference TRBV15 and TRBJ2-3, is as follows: DAMVIQNPRYQVTQFGKPVTLSCSQTLNHNVMYWYQQKSSQAPKLLFHYYDKDFNNEADTPDNFQSRRPNTSFCFLDIRSPGLGDTAMYLCATSRDRAGGTDTQYFGPGTRLTVL.

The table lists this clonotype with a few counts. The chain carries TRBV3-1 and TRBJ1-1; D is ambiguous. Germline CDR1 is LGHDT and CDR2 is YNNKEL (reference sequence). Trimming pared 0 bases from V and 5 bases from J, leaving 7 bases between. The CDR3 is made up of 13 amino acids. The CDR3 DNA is TGTGCCAGCAGCCAAGAGCGGAGGACTGAAGCTTTCTTT. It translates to CASSQERRTEAFF. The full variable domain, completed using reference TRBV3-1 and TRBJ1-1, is DTAVSQTPKYLVTQMGNDKSIKCEQNLGHDTMYWYKQDSKKFLKIMFSYNNKELIINETVPNRFSPKSPDKAHLNLHINSLELGDSAVYFCASSQERRTEAFFGQGTRLTVV.

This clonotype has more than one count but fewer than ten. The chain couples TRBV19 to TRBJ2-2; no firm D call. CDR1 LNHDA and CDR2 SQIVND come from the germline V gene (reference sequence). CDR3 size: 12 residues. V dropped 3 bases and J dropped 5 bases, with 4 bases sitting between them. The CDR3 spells CASSMGTGELFF. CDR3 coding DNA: TGTGCCAGTAGTATGGGGACCGGGGAGCTGTTTTTT.

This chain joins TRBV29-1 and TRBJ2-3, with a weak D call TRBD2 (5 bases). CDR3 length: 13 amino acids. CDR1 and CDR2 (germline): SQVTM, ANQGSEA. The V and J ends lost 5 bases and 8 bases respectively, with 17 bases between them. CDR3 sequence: CSVSTTGIGTQYF. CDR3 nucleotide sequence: TGCAGCGTTTCAACCACGGGGATCGGTACGCAGTATTTT.

CDR3 bases: TGCAGCGTCTCGCGGGGCGGGGGCGCGACCCTAGAGACCCAGTACTTC. It is translated as CSVSRGGGATLETQYF. This chain connects TRBV29-1 to TRBJ2-5; a weak D match, TRBD2 (7 bases). V was pared by 6 bases and J by 4 bases, with 24 bases between. The CDR3 totals 16 residues. Germline V gene sequence: CDR1 SQVTM, CDR2 ANQGSEA.

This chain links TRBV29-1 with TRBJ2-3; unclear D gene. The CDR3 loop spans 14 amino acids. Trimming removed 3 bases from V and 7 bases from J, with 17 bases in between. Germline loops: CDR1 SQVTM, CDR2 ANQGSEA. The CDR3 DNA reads TGCAGCGTTGACCTAGGGCCGGACCGGAATACGCAGTATTTT. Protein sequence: CSVDLGPDRNTQYF.

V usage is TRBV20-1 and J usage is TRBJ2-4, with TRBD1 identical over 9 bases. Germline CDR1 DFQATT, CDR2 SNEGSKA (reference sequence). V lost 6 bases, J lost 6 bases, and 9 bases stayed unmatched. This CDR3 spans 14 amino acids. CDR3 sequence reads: CSAPRTGVGNIQYF. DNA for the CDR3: TGCAGTGCCCCAAGGACAGGGGTTGGAAACATTCAGTACTTC.

CDR3 residues: CSAPAGPYQETQYF. CDR3 nucleotides: TGCAGTGCCCCGGCGGGACCGTACCAAGAGACCCAGTACTTC. The rearrangement uses TRBV20-1 and TRBJ2-5; tentatively, D is TRBD2 (6 bases). V shed 6 bases and J shed 0 bases, with 14 bases lying between them. Germline V gene data show CDR1 as DFQATT and CDR2 as SNEGSKA (reference sequence). The CDR3 loop spans 14 amino acids.

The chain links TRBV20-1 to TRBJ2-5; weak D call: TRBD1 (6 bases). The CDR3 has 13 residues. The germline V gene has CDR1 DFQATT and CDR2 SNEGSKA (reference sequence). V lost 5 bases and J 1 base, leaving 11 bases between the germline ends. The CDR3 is CSAEDSAQETQYF. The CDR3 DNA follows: TGCAGTGCTGAGGACAGCGCCCAAGAGACCCAGTACTTC.

The DNA for the CDR3 is TGCGCCAGCAGCCAGGGACTGAGCCTCTACGAGCAGTACTTC. Protein: CASSQGLSLYEQYF. The chain combines TRBV4-3 with TRBJ2-7; D might be TRBD2 (6 bases). Per germline, CDR1 LGHNA and CDR2 YSLEER. V lost 3 bases and J lost 3, with 12 bases in between. There are 14 residues in the CDR3.

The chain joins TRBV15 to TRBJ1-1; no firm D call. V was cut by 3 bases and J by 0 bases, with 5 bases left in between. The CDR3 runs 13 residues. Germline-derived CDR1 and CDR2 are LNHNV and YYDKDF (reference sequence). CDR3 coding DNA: TGTGCCACCAGCAGCGACATGAACACTGAAGCTTTCTTT. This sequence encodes CATSSDMNTEAFF.